This passage covers 18 T cell receptor beta chains from one sample sequenced in a study of blood T cell repertoires in COVID-19. Sequenced by immunoSEQ multiplex PCR; TCRdb stores in-frame clones only, minus some. The sample consists of more than 80,000 clones, roughly 80% of them appearing once. Sequenced input: peripheral blood. These receptor sequences come from a woman aged 60 to 75 with acute or convalescent COVID-19.

The chain uses TRBV2 and TRBJ1-4, with 7 nucleotides matching TRBD1. Unmatched junction bases numbered 4, after V lost 2 bases and J lost 1 base. Germline-derived CDR1 and CDR2 are SNHLY and FYNNEI. The CDR3 totals 16 residues. DNA for the CDR3: TGTGCCAGCAGTGAACAGGGGGGCTTAACTAATGAAAAACTGTTTTTT. Protein product: CASSEQGGLTNEKLFF.

The chain combines TRBV9 with TRBJ1-1; no clear D gene. This CDR3 is built from 13 residues. CDR1 is SGDLS, CDR2 YYNGEE, per germline. Trimming removed 4 bases at V and 3 bases at J, with 10 bases between. The CDR3 reads CASSYQYYTEAFF. CDR3 DNA: TGTGCCAGCAGCTACCAATACTACACTGAAGCTTTCTTT.

The DNA for the CDR3 is TGCGCCAGCAGCCCCGGGACTGCTACCTACAATGAGCAGTTCTTC. Translating it yields CASSPGTATYNEQFF. This chain links TRBV5-1 with TRBJ2-1, with D tentatively TRBD2 (6 bases). The germline V gene encodes CDR1 SGHRS and CDR2 YFSETQ. The CDR3 is 15 amino acids. V lost 4 bases, J lost 2 bases, and 13 bases lay in between.

This sequence joins TRBV7-2 and TRBJ1-2; 7 bases fit TRBD1. This CDR3 comprises 14 residues. The V gene's germline CDR1 is SGHTA and CDR2 FQGNSA. The V segment lost 2 bases and the J segment 8 bases; nucleotides outside the gene matches: 8. The CDR3 DNA reads as TGTGCCAGCAGCTTATCACAGGGGCCTTACGGCTACACCTTC. Translating gives CASSLSQGPYGYTF.

V is TRBV27 and J is TRBJ2-5, with D unclear. From germline, CDR1 is MNHEY and CDR2 SMNVEV (reference sequence). Trimming pared 6 bases from V and 4 bases from J, leaving 18 bases between. The CDR3 length is 15 residues. In DNA, the CDR3 is TGTGCCAGCAGGATAAAGTGGAGTGTAAGAGAGACCCAGTACTTC. This encodes CASRIKWSVRETQYF.

The gene calls are TRBV29-1 and TRBJ1-2; D perhaps matches TRBD1 (6 bases). The CDR3 contains 15 residues. V was shortened by 7 bases and J by 0 bases, with 18 bases between the two germline ends. CDR1 and CDR2 (germline): SQVTM, ANQGSEA. In DNA, the CDR3 is TGCAGCGGCACTACAGGGTCTAACGCTAACTATGGCTACACCTTC. Translation: CSGTTGSNANYGYTF.

The chain has TRBV29-1 and TRBJ2-7, with TRBD2 as a possible D gene (5 bases). The CDR3 extends over 12 amino acids. CDR1 is SQVTM and CDR2 is ANQGSEA in the germline V gene. V gave up 7 bases and J gave up 1 base, with 11 bases separating them. CDR3 DNA sequence: TGCAGCGCGGGGTCAGTTTCCTACGAGCAGTACTTC. It yields the protein CSAGSVSYEQYF.

As DNA, the CDR3 is TGTGCCAGCAGTTACGGCGGGGGCACTGAAGCTTTCTTT. Translating it yields CASSYGGGTEAFF. The chain is built from TRBV6-6 and TRBJ1-1; TRBD1 is a possible D gene (5 bases). Between the trimmed V and J ends, which lost 2 bases and 4 bases, there was a span of 8 bases. In germline, CDR1 is MNHNY, CDR2 SVGAGI (reference sequence). This CDR3 is built from 13 residues.

The V and J genes are TRBV19 and TRBJ2-1, with 9 bases matching TRBD2. The CDR3 contains 14 residues. The V gene's germline CDR1 is LNHDA and CDR2 SQIVND (reference sequence). V gave up 1 base and J gave up 9 bases; unmatched junction bases: 4. CDR3 coding DNA: TGTGCCAGTAGTATAGGGCGGGAGGGCCCTGAGCAGTTCTTC. The encoded protein is CASSIGREGPEQFF.

The V call is TRBV5-6, the J call TRBJ2-4; D is unclear. The CDR3 length is 13 residues. Germline lookup yields CDR1 SGHDT and CDR2 YYEEEE. The V gene lost 6 bases and the J gene lost 5 bases, with 12 bases spanning the gap. The CDR3 spells CASTQREENIQYF. The CDR3 nucleotides are TGTGCCAGCACCCAAAGAGAGGAAAACATTCAGTACTTC. Variable domain in full (rest from reference TRBV5-6 and TRBJ2-4): DAGVTQSPTHLIKTRGQQVTLRCSPKSGHDTVSWYQQALGQGPQFIFQYYEEEERQRGNFPDRFSGHQFPNYSSELNVNALLLGDSALYLCASTQREENIQYFGAGTRLSVL.

This sequence joins TRBV29-1 and TRBJ2-3; 8 bases are a match to TRBD2. Unmatched junction bases numbered 9, after V lost 7 bases and J lost 3 bases. The CDR3 has 14 amino acids. Germline CDR1 reads SQVTM; CDR2 reads ANQGSEA. Written as DNA, the CDR3 is TGCAGCGGGAAGAGGAGACTAGCGACAGATACGCAGTATTTT. This gives the protein CSGKRRLATDTQYF.

This chain connects TRBV19 to TRBJ2-7, with D tentatively TRBD1 (9 bases). The CDR3 covers 16 residues. Germline loops: CDR1 LNHDA, CDR2 SQIVND (reference sequence). V was clipped by 7 bases and J by 6 bases, with 25 bases between them. As DNA, the CDR3 is TGTGCCAGTAATCCGGGAGGGGGACAGGGTCCCCTCGAGCAGTACTTC. It specifies CASNPGGGQGPLEQYF.

The J gene is TRBJ2-1, the V gene TRBV24-1, with TRBD2 identical over 7 bases. Looked up from germline, CDR1 is KGHDR and CDR2 is SFDVKD. With 4 bases clipped from V and 10 bases from J, the junction kept 6 bases outside the gene matches. This CDR3 is 13 amino acids long. Here the CDR3 DNA reads TGTGCCACCAGTGACGCGGGAGTGCGGGAGCAGTTCTTC. This codes for CATSDAGVREQFF.

The V gene is TRBV5-1, the J gene TRBJ1-1; 7 bases map to TRBD1. In germline, CDR1 is SGHRS, CDR2 YFSETQ. This CDR3 is built from 15 residues. The trim removed 4 bases at V and 0 bases at J, leaving 6 bases unmatched. The CDR3 loop is CASSADRELNTEAFF. The CDR3 DNA is TGCGCCAGCAGCGCCGACAGGGAACTGAACACTGAAGCTTTCTTT.

The chain carries TRBV19 and TRBJ2-4; the match to TRBD1 covers 9 bases. J was trimmed by 1 base and V by 5 bases; bases with no gene match: 12. The germline CDR1 and CDR2 sequences are LNHDA and SQIVND (reference sequence). CDR3 size: 18 residues. The CDR3 loop is CASSGTGLFLEAKNIQYF. The CDR3, as DNA: TGTGCCAGTAGTGGGACAGGGCTATTTTTAGAGGCCAAAAACATTCAGTACTTC. Full variable domain (outside the CDR3, taken from reference TRBV19 and TRBJ2-4): DGGITQSPKYLFRKEGQNVTLSCEQNLNHDAMYWYRQDPGQGLRLIYYSQIVNDFQKGDIAEGYSVSREKKESFPLTVTSAQKNPTAFYLCASSGTGLFLEAKNIQYFGAGTRLSVL.

The chain combines TRBV7-9 with TRBJ2-2; D gene ambiguous. Germline-derived CDR1 and CDR2 are SEHNR and FQNEAQ (reference sequence). With 4 bases removed from V and 2 bases from J, the gap between germline ends came to 2 bases. CDR3 length: 12 amino acids. CDR3 in DNA: TGTGCCAGCAGCTCTAACACCGGGGAGCTGTTTTTT. It specifies CASSSNTGELFF.

The rearrangement joins TRBV18 to TRBJ2-3; D might be TRBD1 (6 bases). This CDR3 comprises 17 residues. The V gene lost 1 base and the J gene lost 0 bases, with 14 bases spanning the gap. Germline CDR1 and CDR2: KGHSH and LQKENI. In DNA, the CDR3 is TGTGCCAGCTCACCACGGGCCCAGGGGCCTAGCACAGATACGCAGTATTTT. Protein sequence: CASSPRAQGPSTDTQYF.

This clone was observed once. This chain connects TRBV14 to TRBJ2-2, with 8 positions matching TRBD1. The CDR3 runs 13 residues. Germline V CDR1 and CDR2: SGHDN, FVKESK. V dropped 4 bases and J dropped 7; count of bases not matched to a gene: 2. This CDR3 reads CASSPQGVGELFF. CDR3 bases: TGTGCCAGCAGCCCACAGGGGGTCGGGGAGCTGTTTTTT.